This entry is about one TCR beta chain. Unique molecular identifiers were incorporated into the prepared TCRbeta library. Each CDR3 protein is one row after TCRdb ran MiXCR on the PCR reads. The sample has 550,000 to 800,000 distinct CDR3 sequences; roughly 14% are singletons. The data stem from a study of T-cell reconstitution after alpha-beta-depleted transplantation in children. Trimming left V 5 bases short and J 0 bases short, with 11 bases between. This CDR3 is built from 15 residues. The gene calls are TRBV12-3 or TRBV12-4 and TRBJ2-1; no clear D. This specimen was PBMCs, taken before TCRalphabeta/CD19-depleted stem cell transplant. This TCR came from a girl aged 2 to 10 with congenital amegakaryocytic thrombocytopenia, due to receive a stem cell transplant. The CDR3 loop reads CASSGEESSYNEQFF. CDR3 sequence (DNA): TGTGCCAGCAGTGGTGAGGAGAGCTCCTACAATGAGCAGTTCTTC.